The next 18 T cell receptor beta chains were all read from a single sample in a study of cytomegalovirus exposure and HLA in healthy donors. Primers: 60 Vbeta forward and 13 Jbeta reverse. Libraries were prepared by immunoSEQ multiplex PCR; TCRdb keeps only in-frame clonotypes and omits some of them. The table records about 130,000 clones, around two thirds of them present only once. The material sequenced was PBMCs. The receptor source for this set is a man younger than 30 in good health and CMV-seropositive.

This clone was seen only a few times. V gene TRBV5-6 combines with J gene TRBJ2-3; D uncertain. The CDR3 totals 16 residues. Germline V lookup: CDR1 SGHDT, CDR2 YYEEEE. Trimming removed 1 base at V and 0 bases at J, with 12 bases between. The CDR3 reads CASSLTSWQSTDTQYF. CDR3 nucleotide sequence: TGTGCCAGCAGCTTGACGTCTTGGCAAAGCACAGATACGCAGTATTTT. Looking up the rest from reference TRBV5-6 and TRBJ2-3 gives the full variable domain: DAGVTQSPTHLIKTRGQQVTLRCSPKSGHDTVSWYQQALGQGPQFIFQYYEEEERQRGNFPDRFSGHQFPNYSSELNVNALLLGDSALYLCASSLTSWQSTDTQYFGPGTRLTVL.

The genes are TRBV28 and TRBJ1-1; 7 bases are a match to TRBD1. The germline gives CDR1 MDHEN, CDR2 SYDVKM. With 1 base clipped from V and 1 base from J, the junction kept 6 bases outside the gene matches. This CDR3 spans 16 amino acids. CDR3 DNA: TGTGCCAGCAGTTTATCAGGGGGGAGGCCGAACACTGAAGCTTTCTTT. Its translation: CASSLSGGRPNTEAFF.

The chain is built from TRBV10-3 and TRBJ1-5, with a possible D match to TRBD1 (5 bases). This CDR3 contains 11 residues. In germline, CDR1 is ENHRY, CDR2 SYGVKD. V was trimmed by 6 bases and J by 11 bases, leaving 11 bases between them. CDR3 loop: CAIRGEGAQHF. CDR3 coding DNA: TGTGCCATCAGGGGGGAGGGAGCCCAGCATTTT.

In its sample, this clone was seen many times. The V and J genes are TRBV27 and TRBJ2-7; 7 nucleotides align to TRBD2. This CDR3 comprises 15 residues. The V segment lost 3 bases and the J segment 1 base; nucleotides outside the gene matches: 6. Germline V lookup: CDR1 MNHEY, CDR2 SMNVEV (reference sequence). The CDR3 nucleotides are TGTGCCAGCAGTTTCCGGGGGGTCTTATCCTACGAGCAGTACTTC. It translates to CASSFRGVLSYEQYF.

The genes are TRBV5-6 and TRBJ2-7; TRBD2 aligns across 8 bases. This CDR3 is 12 amino acids long. Trimming at V came to 4 bases and at J to 7 bases, leaving 4 bases not matched to a gene. Germline-derived CDR1 and CDR2 are SGHDT and YYEEEE. The CDR3 spells CASSPRGGEQYF. Here the CDR3 DNA reads TGTGCCAGCAGCCCCCGGGGGGGTGAGCAGTACTTC.

This sequence joins TRBV4-2 and TRBJ2-4; TRBD1 aligns across 9 bases. Trimming took 3 bases from V and 4 from J; bases not matched to a gene: 13. Per germline, CDR1 LGHNA and CDR2 YNFKEQ. The CDR3 covers 18 residues. CDR3 nucleotide sequence: TGTGCCAGCAGCCAGCCAAAGGGCCGGACAGGGGAGAAAAACATTCAGTACTTC. Its protein is CASSQPKGRTGEKNIQYF.

This rearrangement joins TRBV11-2 to TRBJ1-1; weak D call: TRBD1 (5 bases). This CDR3 has 13 residues. The V end lost 5 bases, the J end lost 3 bases, and 10 bases lay between the germline ends. Germline V gene lookup returns CDR1 SGHAT and CDR2 FQNNGV. As DNA, the CDR3 is TGTGCCAGCAGCGACCGGGGGGACACTGAAGCTTTCTTT. Translating it yields CASSDRGDTEAFF.

This sequence joins TRBV2 and TRBJ1-2; D perhaps matches TRBD1 (5 bases). Germline assignment: CDR1 SNHLY and CDR2 FYNNEI. V gave up 4 bases and J gave up 2 bases, with 14 bases separating them. There are 15 residues in the CDR3. CDR3 in amino acids: CASSVRQFANYGYTF. The CDR3 DNA reads as TGTGCCAGCAGTGTCCGACAGTTTGCCAACTATGGCTACACCTTC.

This clone occurred a few times. V gene TRBV6-6 combines with J gene TRBJ2-7; D is perhaps TRBD1 (6 bases). The V and J ends lost 9 bases and 7 bases respectively, with 22 bases between them. The CDR3 is 14 residues long. Germline V lookup: CDR1 MNHNY, CDR2 SVGAGI (reference sequence). CDR3 amino acids: CASLQGSKGEEQYF. The DNA for the CDR3 is TGTGCCAGTCTACAGGGATCCAAGGGAGAAGAGCAGTACTTC.

As DNA, the CDR3 is TGTGCCAGCAGTCCCGTGGCCGCAGCCTACGAGCAGTACTTC. Amino acids: CASSPVAAAYEQYF. The chain is built from TRBV6-6 and TRBJ2-7; D remains unclear. This CDR3 has 14 amino acids. Germline CDR1 reads MNHNY; CDR2 reads SVGAGI (reference sequence). Trimming shortened V by 5 bases and J by 2 bases, and 13 bases separated the two germline ends.

This sequence joins TRBV11-2 and TRBJ2-5; the D is unclear. CDR3 length: 13 amino acids. V gave up 6 bases and J gave up 5 bases, with 13 bases separating them. In germline, CDR1 is SGHAT, CDR2 FQNNGV. The CDR3 reads CASSPSRAETQYF. The CDR3 DNA is TGTGCCAGCAGTCCATCTAGAGCCGAGACCCAGTACTTC.

The chain recombines TRBV5-4 with TRBJ2-5; 10 bases map to TRBD2. This CDR3 spans 16 amino acids. The V gene's germline CDR1 is SGHNT and CDR2 YYREEE (reference sequence). J gave up 4 bases and V 2 bases, and 8 bases lay outside the gene matches. CDR3 DNA: TGTGCCAGCAGCTTTCGGCTAGCGGGGGACGTAGAGACCCAGTACTTC. Translating gives CASSFRLAGDVETQYF.

There are a few counts of this clone. This chain links TRBV7-9 with TRBJ2-5; 9 nucleotides match TRBD2. This CDR3 has 16 residues. Germline V gene data show CDR1 as SEHNR and CDR2 as FQNEAQ (reference sequence). V lost 2 bases, J lost 5 bases, and 9 bases stayed unmatched. Written as DNA, the CDR3 is TGTGCCAGCAGCTTAATATCTTTAGCGGGGGCGGAGACCCAGTACTTC. Its protein is CASSLISLAGAETQYF.

V and J are TRBV5-1 and TRBJ2-3, with D possibly TRBD2 on 5 matching bases. Germline V lookup: CDR1 SGHRS, CDR2 YFSETQ. There are 15 residues in the CDR3. V was shortened by 4 bases and J by 0 bases, with 12 bases between the two germline ends. CDR3 coding DNA: TGCGCCAGCAGCCCCACGGGAAGTAGCACAGATACGCAGTATTTT. Translation gives CASSPTGSSTDTQYF.

The chain carries TRBV5-1 and TRBJ2-5, with 14 bases that match TRBD2. CDR3 length: 15 residues. After removal of 0 bases from V and 5 bases from J, the junction contained 0 bases not matched to a gene. Looked up from germline, CDR1 is SGHRS and CDR2 is YFSETQ. The CDR3 protein is CASSLGLAGGETQYF. The DNA for the CDR3 is TGCGCCAGCAGCTTGGGACTAGCGGGAGGGGAGACCCAGTACTTC.

The gene calls are TRBV18 and TRBJ1-2, with D possibly matching TRBD1 (6 bases). There are 16 residues in the CDR3. Trimming took off 1 base at V and 2 bases at J, with 14 bases between the two ends. Germline V gives CDR1 KGHSH, CDR2 LQKENI. This chain's CDR3 is CASSPLSGQTNYGYTF. DNA of the CDR3: TGTGCCAGCTCACCACTGTCAGGACAGACAAACTATGGCTACACCTTC.

This clone was seen more than once but under ten times. The gene calls are TRBV5-1 and TRBJ2-7; TRBD2 matches 8 bases. V lost 4 bases and J lost 4; bases outside the gene matches: 10. Germline assignment: CDR1 SGHRS and CDR2 YFSETQ. CDR3 size: 15 residues. CDR3 sequence reads: CASSDGGGLRYEQYF. CDR3 DNA: TGCGCCAGCAGCGACGGGGGGGGGCTAAGGTACGAGCAGTACTTC.

The chain couples TRBV7-2 to TRBJ2-7, with 13 nucleotides matching TRBD2. V shed 3 bases, J shed 2 bases, and the junction held 13 bases outside the gene matches. The CDR3 extends over 19 amino acids. Germline CDR1 SGHTA, CDR2 FQGNSA. The CDR3 DNA is TGTGCCAGCAGCTTGAGGACTAGCGGGAGCCTTGGTGACCCCTACGAGCAGTACTTC. This encodes CASSLRTSGSLGDPYEQYF.